The entry that follows covers one T cell receptor beta chain sequence. Its antigen is not identified. The germline gives CDR1 SGDLS, CDR2 YYNGEE. CDR3 length: 15 residues. The V end lost 4 bases, the J end lost 4 bases, and 17 bases lay between the germline ends. The data derive from a study of beta chain features in type 1 diabetes. Study-level information: Healthy donors, compared against patients, showed similar age, gender and cell yields. Regarding the study as a whole: All four CD4+ subsets from Type 1 diabetes patients carried moderately but significantly shorter TCRB CDR3s.

The investigators reverse transcribed all of the isolated RNA, so they sequenced expressed TCRB transcripts. Some clones are missing from TCRdb's copy, which holds only in-frame ones; the method was immunoSEQ multiplex PCR. The table records around 150,000 clones, over 55% of them present only once. The material sequenced was naive CD4+ T cells from blood. The gene calls are TRBV9 and TRBJ1-2; D is possibly TRBD1 (6 bases). This receptor was obtained from a man aged 25-40 years with type 1 diabetes. The CDR3 DNA follows: TGTGCCAGCAGCCCTGGACAGCCTTCCCCCTATGGCTACACCTTC. It yields the protein CASSPGQPSPYGYTF.